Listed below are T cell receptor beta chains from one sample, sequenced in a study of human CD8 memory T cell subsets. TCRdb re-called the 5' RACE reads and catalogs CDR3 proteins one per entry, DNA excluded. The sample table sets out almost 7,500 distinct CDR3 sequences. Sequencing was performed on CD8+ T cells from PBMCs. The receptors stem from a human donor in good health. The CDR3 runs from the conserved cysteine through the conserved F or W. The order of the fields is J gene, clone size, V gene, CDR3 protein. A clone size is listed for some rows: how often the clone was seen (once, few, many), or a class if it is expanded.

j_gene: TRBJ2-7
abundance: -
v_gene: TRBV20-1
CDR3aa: CSARDLAGYEQYF

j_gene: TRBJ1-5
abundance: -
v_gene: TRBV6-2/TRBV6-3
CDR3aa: CASSPRTGVQPQHF

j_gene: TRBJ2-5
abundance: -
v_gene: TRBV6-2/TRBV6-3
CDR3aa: CASQGVRETQYF

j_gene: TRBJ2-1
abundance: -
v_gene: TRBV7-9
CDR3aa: CASSLDPWNEQFF

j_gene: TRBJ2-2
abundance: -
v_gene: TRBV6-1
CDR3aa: CAGAARADTGELFF

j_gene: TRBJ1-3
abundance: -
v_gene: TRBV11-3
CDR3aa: CASSLHSGNTIYF

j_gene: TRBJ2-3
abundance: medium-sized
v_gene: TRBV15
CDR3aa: CATSRDSGGVVGDTQYF

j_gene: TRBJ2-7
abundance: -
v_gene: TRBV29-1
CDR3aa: CRRGKGGSEQYF

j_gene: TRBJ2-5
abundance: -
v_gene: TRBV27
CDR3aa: CASSSAGRETQYF

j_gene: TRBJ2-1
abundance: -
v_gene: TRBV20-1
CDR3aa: CSARDKRQEYNEQFF

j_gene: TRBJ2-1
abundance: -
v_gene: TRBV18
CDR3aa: CASSAMRVDEQFF

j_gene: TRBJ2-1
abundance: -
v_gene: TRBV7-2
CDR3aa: CASSFTGYEQFF

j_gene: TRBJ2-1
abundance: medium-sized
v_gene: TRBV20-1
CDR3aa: CSADISGRALYNEQFF